This TCR beta chain is from a study of blood T cell repertoires in COVID-19. Profiled with immunoSEQ multiplex PCR; TCRdb holds only in-frame clones, not every one. The data contain under 100,000 clones, roughly 80% of them singletons. Trimming shortened V by 3 bases and J by 3 bases, and 14 bases separated the two germline ends. CDR1 is KGHSH, CDR2 LQKENI, per germline. The CDR3 is 16 residues long. Sequencing was done on a sample of peripheral blood. This clonotype was obtained from a man older than 75 with active or convalescent COVID-19. The V call is TRBV18, the J call TRBJ1-4; weak D call: TRBD1 (5 bases). This CDR3 reads CASSPTSGGSNEKLFF. CDR3 DNA: TGTGCCAGCTCACCTACCTCGGGGGGGTCTAATGAAAAACTGTTTTTT.